Following are 17 T cell receptor beta chains from one sample sequenced in a study of identifying expanded T cells in peripheral blood. Clones were read by immunoSEQ multiplex PCR, and TCRdb kept only the in-frame ones, dropping some. The sample lists about 94,000 clones, roughly 86% occurring once. Sequencing used blood. These receptors originate from a person aged 18 to 70 in good health.

For the CDR3, the DNA is TGTGCCAGCGAGAGACAGGGGTACGAGCAGTACTTC. Residues: CASERQGYEQYF. V and J are TRBV14 and TRBJ2-7; 8 positions match TRBD1. The CDR3 has 12 residues. With 8 bases clipped from V and 4 bases from J, the junction kept 4 bases outside the gene matches. Germline V gene sequence: CDR1 SGHDN, CDR2 FVKESK.

The J gene is TRBJ1-5, the V gene TRBV7-8, with 9 bases fitting TRBD1. The CDR3 sequence is 18 residues long. With 4 bases clipped from V and 1 base from J, the junction kept 11 bases outside the gene matches. Germline V gives CDR1 SGHVS, CDR2 FQNEAQ. CDR3 sequence reads: CASSSGPGQGPSNQPQHF. CDR3 DNA sequence: TGTGCCAGCAGCTCGGGACCGGGACAGGGACCGAGCAATCAGCCCCAGCATTTT.

The chain links TRBV11-3 to TRBJ2-5; D may be TRBD2 (6 bases). This CDR3 has 14 amino acids. Trimming pared 5 bases from V and 0 bases from J, leaving 10 bases between. Germline V gene sequence: CDR1 SGHNT, CDR2 YENEEA. The CDR3: CASSPRGNQETQYF. The DNA of the CDR3 is TGTGCCAGCAGCCCCCGGGGGAACCAAGAGACCCAGTACTTC.

The CDR3 bases are TGTGCCAGCTGCCCCGGGACAGGGATTCGGCTGAGAACTGAAGCTTTCTTT. As protein: CASCPGTGIRLRTEAFF. This chain uses TRBV19 with TRBJ1-1; 9 positions agree with TRBD1. V trimming: 9 bases; J trimming: 5 bases; junction bases outside the gene matches: 19. The germline CDR1 and CDR2 sequences are LNHDA and SQIVND (reference sequence). The CDR3 consists of 17 residues.

V gene TRBV6-1 combines with J gene TRBJ1-4; 8 bases match TRBD1. This CDR3 is 14 amino acids long. V was pared by 5 bases and J by 5 bases, with 4 bases of the junction left unmatched. Germline V gene sequence: CDR1 MNHNS, CDR2 SASEGT. The CDR3 sequence is CASSTGGGNEKLFF. The DNA of the CDR3 is TGTGCCAGCAGTACAGGGGGTGGGAATGAAAAACTGTTTTTT.

The chain links TRBV5-6 to TRBJ1-6, with D hard to call. In germline, CDR1 is SGHDT, CDR2 YYEEEE. V was shortened by 5 bases and J by 7 bases, with 16 bases between the two germline ends. This CDR3 is built from 15 residues. The CDR3 nucleotides are TGTGCCAGCAGACCCCGGGTGCCGGGGAATTCACCCCTCCACTTT. Its protein product is CASRPRVPGNSPLHF. Filled out from reference TRBV5-6 and TRBJ1-6, the complete variable domain reads DAGVTQSPTHLIKTRGQQVTLRCSPKSGHDTVSWYQQALGQGPQFIFQYYEEEERQRGNFPDRFSGHQFPNYSSELNVNALLLGDSALYLCASRPRVPGNSPLHFGNGTRLTVT.

This chain connects TRBV6-1 to TRBJ1-5; 11 bases align to TRBD1. Per the germline V gene, CDR1 is MNHNS and CDR2 is SASEGT. V gave up 6 bases and J gave up 6 bases; unmatched junction bases: 4. The CDR3 loop spans 14 amino acids. The CDR3 region has the DNA TGTGCCAGCAGGGGACAGGGGGTCGGTCAGCCCCAGCATTTT. This translates into CASRGQGVGQPQHF.

This chain links TRBV5-1 with TRBJ1-1; a possible D gene is TRBD1 (5 bases). Per the germline V gene, CDR1 is SGHRS and CDR2 is YFSETQ. With 0 bases removed from V and 4 bases from J, the gap between germline ends came to 16 bases. The CDR3 has 16 residues. The CDR3 region has the DNA TGCGCCAGCAGCTTGGGGAGGCAGGGAGTTGTCACTGAAGCTTTCTTT. Translation gives CASSLGRQGVVTEAFF.

The rearrangement joins TRBV7-9 to TRBJ1-3; the match to TRBD1 covers 7 bases. The ends lost 0 bases at V and 4 bases at J; junction bases unmatched: 6. CDR3 length equals 16 residues. CDR1 SEHNR and CDR2 FQNEAQ come from the germline V gene (reference sequence). Here the CDR3 DNA reads TGTGCCAGCAGCTTAGCGCGACAGGGATTCGGAAACACCATATATTTT. Amino acid sequence: CASSLARQGFGNTIYF.

V gene TRBV5-8 combines with J gene TRBJ1-1, with D unclear. The CDR3 contains 14 residues. Trimming stripped 3 bases from V and 1 base from J, with 10 bases between. Germline V gene data show CDR1 as SGHTS and CDR2 as YDEGEE. Written as DNA, the CDR3 is TGTGCCAGCAGCTCCGGGCCCAAGAACACTGAAGCTTTCTTT. This gives the protein CASSSGPKNTEAFF. The entire variable domain, with the rest obtained from reference TRBV5-8 and TRBJ1-1, is as follows: EAGVTQSPTHLIKTRGQQATLRCSPISGHTSVYWYQQALGLGLQFLLWYDEGEERNRGNFPPRFSGRQFPNYSSELNVNALELEDSALYLCASSSGPKNTEAFFGQGTRLTVV.

This chain links TRBV19 with TRBJ1-1, with TRBD1 matching over 7 bases. The J segment lost 5 bases and the V segment lost 4 bases, leaving 16 bases of the junction unmatched. The CDR3 length is 17 residues. Germline V gene lookup returns CDR1 LNHDA and CDR2 SQIVND (reference sequence). The CDR3 sequence: CASSKTGRGRSMTEAFF. In DNA, the CDR3 is TGTGCCAGTAGTAAGACAGGGAGAGGACGTAGTATGACTGAAGCTTTCTTT.

This chain connects TRBV6-6 to TRBJ2-2; 9 bases fit TRBD1. Germline trimming cut 2 bases from V and 7 bases from J; bases unmatched to any gene: 8. The germline V gene has CDR1 MNHNY and CDR2 SVGAGI (reference sequence). This CDR3 has 16 residues. Written as DNA, the CDR3 is TGTGCCAGCAGTTACACGGCGGGACAGGGCGGCGGGGAGCTGTTTTTT. Residues: CASSYTAGQGGGELFF.

This clone has a handful of counts. The chain has TRBV7-9 and TRBJ1-1; D is uncertain. Per the germline V gene, CDR1 is SEHNR and CDR2 is FQNEAQ (reference sequence). V was pared by 5 bases and J by 5 bases, with 15 bases between. The CDR3 is 14 residues long. The chain's CDR3 is CASSPAALVTEAFF. CDR3 bases: TGTGCCAGCAGCCCAGCGGCTCTGGTAACTGAAGCTTTCTTT.

This clone was seen a single time. The chain couples TRBV27 to TRBJ1-4; D gene uncertain. Per the germline V gene, CDR1 is MNHEY and CDR2 is SMNVEV (reference sequence). The CDR3 has 14 residues. The germline V and J ends were trimmed by 2 bases and 0 bases, with 4 bases remaining between them. CDR3: CASSLTATNEKLFF. CDR3 nucleotides: TGTGCCAGCAGTTTAACTGCAACTAATGAAAAACTGTTTTTT.

The V gene is TRBV19, the J gene TRBJ1-2; the D is unclear. The germline V gene has CDR1 LNHDA and CDR2 SQIVND (reference sequence). The CDR3 consists of 14 residues. V dropped 5 bases and J dropped 3 bases, with 13 bases sitting between them. This CDR3 is CASSYPQRHYGYTF. CDR3 bases: TGTGCCAGTAGTTATCCACAGCGTCACTATGGCTACACCTTC.

The J gene is TRBJ2-5, the V gene TRBV2, with D unresolved. Trimming cost V 6 bases and J 2 bases, with 22 bases left between them. The CDR3 is 17 residues long. Germline V CDR1 and CDR2: SNHLY, FYNNEI. In nucleotides, the CDR3 is TGTGCCAGCAGGACATATATGGCTCTTCAGGAACAAGAGACCCAGTACTTC. It translates to CASRTYMALQEQETQYF.

The CDR3 spells CASSLAGADYGYTF. The CDR3 bases are TGTGCCAGCAGCTTGGCAGGGGCTGACTATGGCTACACCTTC. The genes are TRBV11-2 and TRBJ1-2, with a weak D call TRBD1 (6 bases). With 3 bases removed from V and 3 bases from J, the gap between germline ends came to 11 bases. The CDR3 has 14 amino acids. From germline, CDR1 is SGHAT and CDR2 FQNNGV.